Below, 17 T cell receptor beta chains from the same sample are listed, as sequenced in a study of cytomegalovirus exposure and HLA in healthy donors. Sequenced by immunoSEQ multiplex PCR; TCRdb stores in-frame clones only, minus some. The table lists roughly 62,000 clones, roughly nine tenths of them singletons. Sequenced sample: PBMCs. All receptors derive from a woman in her 30s in good health and CMV-seronegative.

This clone was seen once. Here the CDR3 DNA reads TGTGCCAGTAATGAGGGCGGACAGCCCCAGCATTTT. Amino acids: CASNEGGQPQHF. The gene calls are TRBV19 and TRBJ1-5, with D uncertain. The CDR3 consists of 12 residues. Germline loops: CDR1 LNHDA, CDR2 SQIVND (reference sequence). V lost 7 bases and J lost 7, with 11 bases in between.

The V call is TRBV6-1, the J call TRBJ2-7; tentatively, D is TRBD1 (6 bases). V was clipped by 7 bases and J by 2 bases, with 12 bases between them. This CDR3 comprises 13 residues. Germline CDR1 and CDR2: MNHNS and SASEGT. The CDR3: CASNQGSTYEQYF. As DNA, the CDR3 is TGTGCCAGCAACCAGGGGTCAACCTACGAGCAGTACTTC.

The chain has TRBV5-6 and TRBJ2-4; tentatively, D is TRBD2 (6 bases). Looked up from germline, CDR1 is SGHDT and CDR2 is YYEEEE. The CDR3 loop spans 15 amino acids. V was cut by 2 bases and J by 7 bases, with 16 bases left in between. The CDR3 region has the DNA TGTGCCAGCAGCTTACCGGGACTGGAGGGGAACATTCAGTACTTC. It translates to CASSLPGLEGNIQYF. The whole variable domain, remainder taken from reference TRBV5-6 and TRBJ2-4, is DAGVTQSPTHLIKTRGQQVTLRCSPKSGHDTVSWYQQALGQGPQFIFQYYEEEERQRGNFPDRFSGHQFPNYSSELNVNALLLGDSALYLCASSLPGLEGNIQYFGAGTRLSVL.

The chain recombines TRBV30 with TRBJ1-3; 8 bases are shared with TRBD1. Germline CDR1 is GTSNPN and CDR2 is SVGIG (reference sequence). This CDR3 has 16 amino acids. Trimming removed 0 bases from V and 0 bases from J; junction bases left unmatched: 4. As DNA, the CDR3 is TGTGCCTGGAGTGTTCAGGGGGCTAACTCTGGAAACACCATATATTTT. Its translation is CAWSVQGANSGNTIYF.

The chain is built from TRBV19 and TRBJ2-1; 10 positions match TRBD2. This CDR3 has 15 residues. CDR1 is LNHDA and CDR2 is SQIVND in the germline V gene (reference sequence). Trimming cost V 6 bases and J 7 bases; bases outside gene matches: 9. DNA of the CDR3: TGTGCCAGTAGGAGCGGGAGGGGAGGTGTTAATGAGCAGTTCTTC. Residues: CASRSGRGGVNEQFF.

The genes are TRBV7-9 and TRBJ1-2, with D possibly TRBD1 on 5 matching bases. Trimming took 5 bases from V and 5 from J, leaving 15 bases between them. Germline V gene sequence: CDR1 SEHNR, CDR2 FQNEAQ (reference sequence). The CDR3 is 14 residues long. CDR3 residues: CASSAGGVKYGYTF. CDR3 nucleotides: TGTGCCAGCAGCGCGGGAGGGGTGAAGTATGGCTACACCTTC.

The chain couples TRBV19 to TRBJ2-5; possible D gene TRBD1, 6 bases. The V end lost 9 bases, the J end lost 1 base, and 18 bases lay between the germline ends. Germline CDR1 LNHDA, CDR2 SQIVND (reference sequence). The CDR3 is 15 amino acids. As DNA, the CDR3 is TGTGCCAGAAGAAAGAAGCCAGGGGCCCAAGAGACCCAGTACTTC. It codes for CARRKKPGAQETQYF.

The chain has TRBV15 and TRBJ1-1; 8 bases are a match to TRBD1. This CDR3 is 16 amino acids long. The germline V gene encodes CDR1 LNHNV and CDR2 YYDKDF (reference sequence). Losses at the gene ends were 4 bases for V and 4 bases for J; bases not matched to a gene: 11. The CDR3 is CATSKAVQGVSTEAFF. The CDR3 DNA reads as TGTGCCACCAGCAAAGCGGTACAGGGGGTGAGCACTGAAGCTTTCTTT.

V and J are TRBV27 and TRBJ1-1; no definite D call. The CDR3 consists of 15 residues. Germline V gene data show CDR1 as MNHEY and CDR2 as SMNVEV (reference sequence). The V end lost 4 bases, the J end lost 5 bases, and 17 bases lay between the germline ends. The CDR3, as DNA: TGTGCCAGCAGTTCCTGGACCCTGGGAGGAACTGAAGCTTTCTTT. This sequence encodes CASSSWTLGGTEAFF.

The genes are TRBV11-3 and TRBJ2-6; D is unresolved. The CDR3 totals 14 residues. Germline lookup yields CDR1 SGHNT and CDR2 YENEEA. V was pared by 10 bases and J by 0 bases, with 10 bases between. The CDR3 sequence: CAISTGSGANVLTF. CDR3 nucleotides: TGTGCCATCTCCACCGGCTCTGGGGCCAACGTCCTGACTTTC.

V is TRBV6-1 and J is TRBJ2-7; 13 bases are shared with TRBD2. CDR1 and CDR2 (germline): MNHNS, SASEGT. The length of the CDR3 is 15 residues. Trimming removed 4 bases from V and 3 bases from J; junction bases left unmatched: 3. The CDR3 nucleotides are TGTGCCAGCAGTGTAGGACTAGCGGGAGACTACGAGCAGTACTTC. It codes for CASSVGLAGDYEQYF.

V is TRBV6-1 and J is TRBJ2-7, with D maybe TRBD1 (7 bases). The V end lost 7 bases, the J end lost 4 bases, and 14 bases lay between the germline ends. Germline-derived CDR1 and CDR2 are MNHNS and SASEGT. The CDR3 totals 13 residues. CDR3 loop: CASTWGDRYEQYF. The CDR3 region has the DNA TGTGCCAGCACCTGGGGGGACAGATACGAGCAGTACTTC.

The chain uses TRBV27 and TRBJ2-5; 8 nucleotides align to TRBD2. Looked up from germline, CDR1 is MNHEY and CDR2 is SMNVEV (reference sequence). J lost 4 bases, V lost 5 bases, and 9 bases had no gene match. The CDR3 spans 15 residues. CDR3 region: CASSPLREGLETQYF. The CDR3 DNA sequence: TGTGCCAGCAGTCCTCTACGGGAGGGGTTAGAGACCCAGTACTTC.

The chain employs TRBV6-5 and TRBJ2-2; possible D gene TRBD1, 6 bases. Trimming shortened V by 6 bases and J by 0 bases, and 11 bases separated the two germline ends. The CDR3 sequence is 15 residues long. Germline CDR1 and CDR2: MNHEY and SVGAGI. CDR3 DNA: TGTGCCAGCAGCGGACAGACCTCGAACACCGGGGAGCTGTTTTTT. Protein: CASSGQTSNTGELFF.

The V call is TRBV28, the J call TRBJ2-7, with D possibly being TRBD1 (5 bases). The CDR3 is made up of 16 amino acids. The germline gives CDR1 MDHEN, CDR2 SYDVKM. V was shortened by 5 bases and J by 2 bases, with 19 bases between the two germline ends. CDR3 DNA sequence: TGTGCCAGCAGTCCCAACAAGATTGGGGCGGCCTACGAGCAGTACTTC. Encoded protein: CASSPNKIGAAYEQYF.

The chain carries TRBV5-1 and TRBJ2-6; D remains ambiguous. This CDR3 spans 15 amino acids. The V gene lost 4 bases and the J gene lost 0 bases, with 8 bases spanning the gap. CDR1 SGHRS and CDR2 YFSETQ come from the germline V gene. The CDR3 here is CASSPSDSGANVLTF. CDR3 nucleotides: TGCGCCAGCAGCCCTTCAGACTCTGGGGCCAACGTCCTGACTTTC.

J is TRBJ2-7 and V is TRBV5-8; 10 positions agree with TRBD1. V lost 0 bases to trimming and J lost 3 bases; unmatched junction nucleotides: 6. CDR1 and CDR2 (germline): SGHTS, YDEGEE. CDR3 size: 16 residues. The CDR3 loop is CASSLAGTGAFYEQYF. CDR3 bases: TGTGCCAGCAGCTTGGCCGGGACAGGGGCCTTCTACGAGCAGTACTTC.